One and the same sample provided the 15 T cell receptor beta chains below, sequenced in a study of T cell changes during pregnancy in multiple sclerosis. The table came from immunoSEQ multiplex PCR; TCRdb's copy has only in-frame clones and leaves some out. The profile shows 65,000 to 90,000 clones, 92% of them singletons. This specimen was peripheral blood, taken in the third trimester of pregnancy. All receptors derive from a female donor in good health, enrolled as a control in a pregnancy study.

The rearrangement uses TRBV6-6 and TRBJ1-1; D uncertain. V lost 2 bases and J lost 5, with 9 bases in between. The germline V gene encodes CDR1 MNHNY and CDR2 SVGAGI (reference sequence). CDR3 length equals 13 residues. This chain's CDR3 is CASSYEASTEAFF. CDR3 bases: TGTGCCAGCAGTTACGAGGCAAGTACTGAAGCTTTCTTT.

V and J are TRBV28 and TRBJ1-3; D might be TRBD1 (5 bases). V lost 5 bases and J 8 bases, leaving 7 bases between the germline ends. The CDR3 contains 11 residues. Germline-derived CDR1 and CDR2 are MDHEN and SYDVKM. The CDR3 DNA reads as TGTGCCAGCAGTGGGGGGGACACCATATATTTT. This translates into CASSGGDTIYF.

In DNA, the CDR3 is TGTGCCAGCAGATTGACAGGGGGCGAAGGCGGTGGCTACACCTTC. It yields the protein CASRLTGGEGGGYTF. V and J are TRBV27 and TRBJ1-2, with 10 bases identical to TRBD1. There are 15 residues in the CDR3. Germline-derived CDR1 and CDR2 are MNHEY and SMNVEV (reference sequence). Losses at the gene ends were 6 bases for V and 7 bases for J; bases not matched to a gene: 11.

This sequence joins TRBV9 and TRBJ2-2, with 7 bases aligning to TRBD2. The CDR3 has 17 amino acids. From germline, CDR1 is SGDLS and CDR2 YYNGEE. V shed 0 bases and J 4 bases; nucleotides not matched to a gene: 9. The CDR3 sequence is CASSVGGGLVGTGELFF. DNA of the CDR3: TGTGCCAGCAGCGTAGGGGGAGGACTAGTTGGCACCGGGGAGCTGTTTTTT. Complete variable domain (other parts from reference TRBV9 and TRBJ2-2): DSGVTQTPKHLITATGQRVTLRCSPRSGDLSVYWYQQSLDQGLQFLIQYYNGEERAKGNILERFSAQQFPDLHSELNLSSLELGDSALYFCASSVGGGLVGTGELFFGEGSRLTVL.

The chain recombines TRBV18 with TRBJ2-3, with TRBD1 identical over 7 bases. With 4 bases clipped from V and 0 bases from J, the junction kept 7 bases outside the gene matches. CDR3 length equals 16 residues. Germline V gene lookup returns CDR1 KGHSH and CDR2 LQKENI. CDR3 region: CASSLTGESSTDTQYF. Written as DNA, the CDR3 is TGTGCCAGCTCACTTACAGGGGAATCTAGCACAGATACGCAGTATTTT.

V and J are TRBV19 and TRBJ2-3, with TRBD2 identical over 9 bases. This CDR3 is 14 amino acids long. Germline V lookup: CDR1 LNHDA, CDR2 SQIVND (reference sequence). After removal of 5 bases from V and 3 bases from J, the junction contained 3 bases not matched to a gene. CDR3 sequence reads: CASSQRGATDTQYF. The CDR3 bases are TGTGCCAGTAGTCAGCGGGGGGCAACAGATACGCAGTATTTT.

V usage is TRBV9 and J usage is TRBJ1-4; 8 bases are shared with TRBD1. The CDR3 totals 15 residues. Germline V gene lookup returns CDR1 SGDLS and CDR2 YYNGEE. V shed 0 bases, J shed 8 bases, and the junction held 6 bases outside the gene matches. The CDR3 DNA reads TGTGCCAGCAGCGTAGAACAGGGGGGCCTCGAAAAACTGTTTTTT. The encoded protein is CASSVEQGGLEKLFF.

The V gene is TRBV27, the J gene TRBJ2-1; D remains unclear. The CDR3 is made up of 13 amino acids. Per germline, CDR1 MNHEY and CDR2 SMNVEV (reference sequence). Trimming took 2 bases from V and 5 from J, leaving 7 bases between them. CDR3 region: CASSLRRNNEQFF. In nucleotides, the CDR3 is TGTGCCAGCAGTTTAAGGCGGAACAATGAGCAGTTCTTC.

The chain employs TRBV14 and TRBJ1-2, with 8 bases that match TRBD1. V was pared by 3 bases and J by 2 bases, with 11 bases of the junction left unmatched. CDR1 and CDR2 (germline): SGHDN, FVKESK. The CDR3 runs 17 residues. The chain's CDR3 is CASSHGRFRGLNYGYTF. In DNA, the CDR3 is TGTGCCAGCAGCCACGGGAGATTCAGGGGGCTCAACTATGGCTACACCTTC.

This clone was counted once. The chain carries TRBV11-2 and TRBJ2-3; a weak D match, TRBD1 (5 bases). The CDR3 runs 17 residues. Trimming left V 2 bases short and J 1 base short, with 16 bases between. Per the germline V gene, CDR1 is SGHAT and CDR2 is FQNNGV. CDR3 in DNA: TGTGCCAGCAGCTTAATGGGAAGGGGCGCGGGCACAGATACGCAGTATTTT. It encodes CASSLMGRGAGTDTQYF.

CDR3 amino acids: CASSHPTGGNQPQHF. CDR3 coding DNA: TGTGCCAGTAGTCATCCGACAGGGGGCAATCAGCCCCAGCATTTT. V gene TRBV19 combines with J gene TRBJ1-5, with TRBD1 matching 8 bases. The length of the CDR3 is 15 residues. Per the germline V gene, CDR1 is LNHDA and CDR2 is SQIVND (reference sequence). The junction had 5 bases not matched to a gene; V was cut back by 5 bases and J by 2 bases.

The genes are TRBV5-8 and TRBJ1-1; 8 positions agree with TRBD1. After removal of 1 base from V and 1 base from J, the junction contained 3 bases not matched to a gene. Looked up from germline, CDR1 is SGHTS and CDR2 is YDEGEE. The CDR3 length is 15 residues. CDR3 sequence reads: CASSLPGTGNTEAFF. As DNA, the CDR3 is TGTGCCAGCAGCTTGCCCGGGACAGGGAACACTGAAGCTTTCTTT.

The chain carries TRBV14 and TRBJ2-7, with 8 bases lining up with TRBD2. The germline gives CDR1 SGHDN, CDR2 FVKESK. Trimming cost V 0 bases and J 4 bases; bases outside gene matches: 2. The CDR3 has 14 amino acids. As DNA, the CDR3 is TGTGCCAGCAGCCAAGACCTAGCGGGTTACGAGCAGTACTTC. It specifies CASSQDLAGYEQYF. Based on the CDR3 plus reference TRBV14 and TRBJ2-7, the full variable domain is EAGVTQFPSHSVIEKGQTVTLRCDPISGHDNLYWYRRVMGKEIKFLLHFVKESKQDESGMPNNRFLAERTGGTYSTLKVQPAELEDSGVYFCASSQDLAGYEQYFGPGTRLTVT.

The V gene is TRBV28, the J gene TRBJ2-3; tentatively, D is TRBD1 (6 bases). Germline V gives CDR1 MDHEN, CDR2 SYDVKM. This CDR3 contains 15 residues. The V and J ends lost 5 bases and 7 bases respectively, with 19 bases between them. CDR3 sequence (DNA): TGTGCCAGCAGTCGCCCGGGACATACACAACATACGCAGTATTTT. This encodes CASSRPGHTQHTQYF.

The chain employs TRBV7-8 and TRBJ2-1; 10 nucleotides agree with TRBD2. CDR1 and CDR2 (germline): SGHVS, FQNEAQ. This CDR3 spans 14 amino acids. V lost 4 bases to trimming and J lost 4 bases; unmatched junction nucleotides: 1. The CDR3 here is CASSWTSGYNEQFF. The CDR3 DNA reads TGTGCCAGCAGCTGGACTAGCGGATACAATGAGCAGTTCTTC.